The 15 T cell receptor beta chains in this list originate from one sample, sequenced in a study of T cell repertoires in cytomegalovirus infection. Each CDR3 protein is one row after TCRdb ran MiXCR on the reads. The table lists 250,000 to 300,000 distinct CDR3 sequences, approximately 8.3% of them singletons, with more than 12% in the top ten. The specimen sequenced was PBMCs. The receptor set was obtained from a human donor in good health (CMV status not recorded). Some clones in this sample may be carry-over from other donors' samples.

This clonotype was observed at least ten times. The rearrangement uses TRBV7-4 and TRBJ1-2; 7 bases align to TRBD1. The CDR3 covers 16 residues. Germline CDR1 is SGHVT and CDR2 is SQSDAQ. V shed 2 bases, J shed 6 bases, and the junction held 12 bases outside the gene matches. The CDR3 here is CASSLLGTRGPNGYTF. The CDR3 DNA reads as TGTGCCAGCAGCTTATTGGGGACAAGGGGGCCTAATGGCTACACCTTC.

The J gene is TRBJ2-2, the V gene TRBV19, with D uncertain. The V end was cut by 3 bases, the J end by 3 bases, with 17 bases between. The CDR3 totals 17 residues. Germline V CDR1 and CDR2: LNHDA, SQIVND (reference sequence). The CDR3 sequence: CASSIRRRGYYTGELFF. The CDR3 nucleotides are TGTGCCAGTAGTATCCGAAGAAGAGGCTATTACACCGGGGAGCTGTTTTTT.

The chain combines TRBV20-1 with TRBJ2-5; 12 positions match TRBD1. The CDR3 is made up of 17 amino acids. The germline gives CDR1 DFQATT, CDR2 SNEGSKA (reference sequence). V was pared by 4 bases and J by 5 bases, with 14 bases of the junction left unmatched. CDR3 bases: TGCAGTGCTACGGGACAGGGGGCTATTAACGTCCGGGAGACCCAGTACTTC. It encodes CSATGQGAINVRETQYF.

This clonotype showed up many times. This sequence joins TRBV12-3 or TRBV12-4 and TRBJ2-3, with 14 bases aligning to TRBD2. J lost 5 bases, V lost 5 bases, and 6 bases had no gene match. The CDR3 runs 16 residues. CDR3 DNA: TGTGCCAGCAGTGGAGCCGGGACTAGCGGGAGAGATACGCAGTATTTT. Its translation is CASSGAGTSGRDTQYF.

The rearrangement joins TRBV7-3 to TRBJ2-2, with D perhaps TRBD2 (5 bases). With 5 bases removed from V and 6 bases from J, the gap between germline ends came to 10 bases. This CDR3 contains 13 residues. Germline V gene data show CDR1 as SGHTA and CDR2 as FQGTGA. CDR3: CASSNRGAGELFF. The CDR3 DNA is TGTGCCAGCAGCAACCGGGGAGCCGGGGAGCTGTTTTTT. The entire variable domain, with the rest obtained from reference TRBV7-3 and TRBJ2-2, is as follows: GAGVSQTPSNKVTEKGKYVELRCDPISGHTALYWYRQSLGQGPEFLIYFQGTGAADDSGLPNDRFFAVRPEGSVSTLKIQRTERGDSAVYLCASSNRGAGELFFGEGSRLTVL.

This clonotype was found many times. The chain couples TRBV7-9 to TRBJ2-7; D assignment may be TRBD1 or TRBD2 (5 bases each). Trimming shortened V by 6 bases and J by 6 bases, and 18 bases separated the two germline ends. The length of the CDR3 is 14 residues. Germline V CDR1 and CDR2: SEHNR, FQNEAQ (reference sequence). The CDR3: CASRGREGFSEQYF. In DNA, the CDR3 is TGTGCCAGCAGGGGGAGAGAGGGGTTTAGCGAGCAGTACTTC. Drawing the rest from reference TRBV7-9 and TRBJ2-7, the complete variable domain is DTGVSQNPRHKITKRGQNVTFRCDPISEHNRLYWYRQTLGQGPEFLTYFQNEAQLEKSRLLSDRFSAERPKGSFSTLEIQRTEQGDSAMYLCASRGREGFSEQYFGPGTRLTVT.

Ten or more counts support this clonotype. DNA of the CDR3: TGTGCCAGTAAGGGGACAGGGATCGTCGATCAGCCCCAGCATTTT. It codes for CASKGTGIVDQPQHF. The V and J genes are TRBV19 and TRBJ1-5; 9 nucleotides match TRBD1. The ends lost 7 bases at V and 5 bases at J; junction bases unmatched: 9. Germline loops: CDR1 LNHDA, CDR2 SQIVND (reference sequence). The CDR3 has 15 residues.

This clonotype was counted at least ten times. The chain recombines TRBV7-2 with TRBJ1-2; D is ambiguous. This CDR3 region has 11 residues. V was pared by 5 bases and J by 8 bases, with 9 bases between. Germline CDR1 SGHTA, CDR2 FQGNSA. In nucleotides, the CDR3 is TGTGCCAGCAGCCTCACCCCGGGCTACACCTTC. It specifies CASSLTPGYTF.

V and J are TRBV2 and TRBJ2-7; no definite D call. This CDR3 is 12 amino acids long. CDR1 SNHLY and CDR2 FYNNEI come from the germline V gene. With 0 bases removed from V and 5 bases from J, the gap between germline ends came to 5 bases. The CDR3: CASSEADNEQYF. CDR3 sequence (DNA): TGTGCCAGCAGTGAAGCCGACAACGAGCAGTACTTC.

V and J are TRBV12-3 or TRBV12-4 and TRBJ2-3; 15 nucleotides line up with TRBD2. J gave up 3 bases and V 2 bases, and 6 bases lay outside the gene matches. CDR3 size: 18 residues. The CDR3, as DNA: TGTGCCAGCAGTTTAAACGGACTAGCGGGGGGGCGGACAGATACGCAGTATTTT. This sequence encodes CASSLNGLAGGRTDTQYF.

This clonotype appeared many times. This chain joins TRBV7-2 and TRBJ2-3; D is possibly TRBD2 (5 bases). This CDR3 contains 14 residues. Germline CDR1 SGHTA, CDR2 FQGNSA. V was trimmed by 5 bases and J by 5 bases, leaving 14 bases between them. The CDR3 nucleotides read TGTGCCAGCAGCACTGGACTCGCGAAAGATACGCAGTATTTT. Translating gives CASSTGLAKDTQYF.

The V gene is TRBV28, the J gene TRBJ1-2; TRBD1 matches at 9 bases. J gave up 8 bases and V 8 bases, and 3 bases lay outside the gene matches. From germline, CDR1 is MDHEN and CDR2 SYDVKM. The CDR3 is 11 residues long. As DNA, the CDR3 is TGTGCCAGCGGGACAGGGATCGGCTACACCTTC. It encodes CASGTGIGYTF.

The genes are TRBV5-6 and TRBJ2-7; no clear D. V lost 4 bases, J lost 0 bases, and 14 bases lay in between. The CDR3 covers 15 residues. Germline lookup yields CDR1 SGHDT and CDR2 YYEEEE. Written as DNA, the CDR3 is TGTGCCAGCAGCCAGGCTGGCCGGGTCTCCTACGAGCAGTACTTC. Protein sequence: CASSQAGRVSYEQYF.

Concerning this clonotype: Since a much larger clone is just one base distant, this may be a read error. The chain employs TRBV20-1 and TRBJ1-1; maybe TRBD1 (5 bases). Germline V gene sequence: CDR1 DFQATT, CDR2 SNEGSKA (reference sequence). CDR3 length equals 14 residues. The CDR3 nucleotides read TGCGGTGCTAGAGGGGTCCTTGGGGGCACTGAAGCTTTCTTT. Protein product: CGARGVLGGTEAFF.

The CDR3 region has the DNA TGCAGTGCCATAGGACAGGGGTCGAATCAGCCCCAGCATTTT. It codes for CSAIGQGSNQPQHF. V and J are TRBV20-1 and TRBJ1-5, with 9 bases identical to TRBD1. Trimming at V came to 6 bases and at J to 4 bases, leaving 7 bases not matched to a gene. The germline gives CDR1 DFQATT, CDR2 SNEGSKA (reference sequence). The CDR3 is made up of 14 amino acids.